Listed below are T cell receptor beta chains from one sample, sequenced in a study of blood T cell repertoires in COVID-19. Generated by immunoSEQ multiplex PCR, the TCRdb table keeps only in-frame clones and is missing some. The sample holds approximately 160,000 clones; about 90% are singletons and the top ten take more than 6.5%. The sample consisted of PBMCs or T cells enriched from blood (not recorded which). The origin of the receptors is a woman aged 45 to 65 who had recovered from COVID-19. Both conserved end residues are part of each CDR3. The order of the fields is clone size, J gene, D gene, V gene, CDR3 DNA, CDR3 protein. D genes are given only for firm matches. Clone size is not always given. Where it is, it says once, few, many or a class for expanded clones.

clone_size: -
j_call: TRBJ2-2
d_call: -
v_call: TRBV12-3/TRBV12-4
cdr3_nt: TGTGCCAGCAGGGGCGGGTGGACCGGGGAGCTGTTTTTT
cdr3_aa: CASRGGWTGELFF

clone_size: -
j_call: TRBJ2-2
d_call: TRBD2
v_call: TRBV5-1
cdr3_nt: TGCGCCAGCACTTTGGGACTAGTCGGCACCGGGGAGCTGTTTTTT
cdr3_aa: CASTLGLVGTGELFF

clone_size: -
j_call: TRBJ2-1
d_call: TRBD1
v_call: TRBV6-1
cdr3_nt: TGTGCCAGCAGTGAAGTCCCGGGACAGGGGGCCAATGAGCAGTTCTTC
cdr3_aa: CASSEVPGQGANEQFF

clone_size: -
j_call: TRBJ1-5
d_call: TRBD1
v_call: TRBV5-1
cdr3_nt: TGCGCCAGCAGCTTGGGACAGGGGGTAGGAAATCAGCCCCAGCATTTT
cdr3_aa: CASSLGQGVGNQPQHF

clone_size: -
j_call: TRBJ2-1
d_call: TRBD1
v_call: TRBV10-3
cdr3_nt: TGTGCCATCAGTACTACAGGGGATGAGCAGTTCTTC
cdr3_aa: CAISTTGDEQFF

clone_size: -
j_call: TRBJ1-4
d_call: TRBD1
v_call: TRBV11-2
cdr3_nt: TGTGCCAGCAGCTTAGTAACAGGGGGCAATGAAAAACTGTTTTTT
cdr3_aa: CASSLVTGGNEKLFF

clone_size: -
j_call: TRBJ2-5
d_call: TRBD2
v_call: TRBV24-1
cdr3_nt: TGTGCCACCAGTGATCCACGGGTAGCGGGAGACGGGTTCGGAGAGACCCAGTACTTC
cdr3_aa: CATSDPRVAGDGFGETQYF

clone_size: -
j_call: TRBJ2-1
d_call: -
v_call: TRBV7-9
cdr3_nt: TGTGCCAGCAGCTCCCAGGGGGGTCATGAGCAGTTCTTC
cdr3_aa: CASSSQGGHEQFF

clone_size: -
j_call: TRBJ2-3
d_call: -
v_call: TRBV11-2
cdr3_nt: TGTGCCAGCAGCGCGGTGGGGACTCGGCAGTATTTT
cdr3_aa: CASSAVGTRQYF

clone_size: -
j_call: TRBJ1-1
d_call: -
v_call: TRBV21-1
cdr3_nt: TGTGCCAGCAGCAAAGCGGGGACAGGGAGTCCGCACTCAAAGGTGATTTCTGAGTACACTGAAGCTTTCTTT
cdr3_aa: CASSKAGTGSPHSKVISEYTEAFF

clone_size: few
j_call: TRBJ2-7
d_call: -
v_call: TRBV7-9
cdr3_nt: TGTGCCAGCAGCTTAGGTCGGACTCTTTCCTACGAGCAGTACTTC
cdr3_aa: CASSLGRTLSYEQYF

clone_size: -
j_call: TRBJ1-1
d_call: -
v_call: TRBV28
cdr3_nt: TGTGCCAGCATCCCTGGGGGCCCGAACACTGAAGCTTTCTTT
cdr3_aa: CASIPGGPNTEAFF

clone_size: -
j_call: TRBJ1-1
d_call: -
v_call: TRBV20-1
cdr3_nt: TGCAGTGCTAGTTTTCCAGGGAGGGGGGCGAACACTGAAGCTTTCTTT
cdr3_aa: CSASFPGRGANTEAFF

clone_size: once
j_call: TRBJ2-7
d_call: -
v_call: TRBV3-1/TRBV3-2
cdr3_nt: TGTGCCAGCACCCGAGTTAGACCGGAGCTCTTAGACTACGAGCAGTACTTC
cdr3_aa: CASTRVRPELLDYEQYF

clone_size: -
j_call: TRBJ1-2
d_call: -
v_call: TRBV7-9
cdr3_nt: TGTGCCAGCAGCTTAATTGCCTTACAGGGTTATGGCTACACCTTC
cdr3_aa: CASSLIALQGYGYTF